The clone carrying this TCR beta chain was picked up a small number of times. Its antigen is as yet unknown. Unique molecular identifiers tagged the TCRbeta library. Via MiXCR, TCRdb re-called the PCR reads, giving one row per CDR3 protein. The table lists almost 600,000 distinct CDR3 sequences, over 20% of them singletons. The data derive from a study of T-cell reconstitution after alpha-beta-depleted transplantation in children. Study-level findings and limits: It was newly produced T cells that mostly accounted for T-cell counts and diversity one year after transplant. Some patients' high day-60 TCRbeta diversity was traced to surviving recipient T cells and thymic progenitors.

CDR1 and CDR2 from the germline V gene are DFQATT and SNEGSKA (reference sequence). The CDR3 is 14 amino acids. V lost 3 bases and J lost 2; bases outside the gene matches: 1. The chain employs TRBV20-1 and TRBJ2-2; 9 bases agree with TRBD2. The sequencing here drew on PBMCs, taken before TCRalphabeta/CD19-depleted stem cell transplant. The sequence came from a boy under two years old with Wiskott-Aldrich syndrome, due to receive a stem cell transplant. CDR3: CSARTSGNTGELFF. The CDR3 nucleotides are TGCAGTGCTAGGACTAGCGGAAACACCGGGGAGCTGTTTTTT.